The 12 T cell receptor beta chains given below trace back to one sample, sequenced in a study of vaccination effects on CD4 cells after COVID-19. Clones were sequenced by immunoSEQ multiplex PCR, and TCRdb holds only the in-frame ones, with some missing. The table lists 45,000 or so clones, around 74% of them singletons, with around 8.1% in the top ten. Cultured cells yielded isolated CD4+ T cells after 10 to 11 days. These receptors' targets are unknown. Sequenced material: CD4+ T cells from PBMCs cultured without peptide, taken before COVID-19 vaccination. These TCRs come from a human donor who had a prior SARS-CoV-2 infection.

The genes are TRBV7-8 and TRBJ2-1; D is unclear. V shed 3 bases and J shed 0 bases, with 15 bases lying between them. This CDR3 comprises 17 residues. Looked up from germline, CDR1 is SGHVS and CDR2 is FQNEAQ. CDR3 protein: CASSFGLSATSYNEQFF. CDR3 nucleotide sequence: TGTGCCAGCAGCTTCGGGCTTTCTGCCACCTCCTACAATGAGCAGTTCTTC.

This clone was seen more than once but under ten times. The V call is TRBV4-2, the J call TRBJ2-2; D remains unclear. V lost 2 bases to trimming and J lost 7 bases, with 14 bases between them. Germline V gene lookup returns CDR1 LGHNA and CDR2 YNFKEQ. This CDR3 has 15 amino acids. Written as DNA, the CDR3 is TGTGCCAGCAGCCAAAATATGGCAGAAATCGGGGAGCTGTTTTTT. This codes for CASSQNMAEIGELFF.

The chain couples TRBV5-4 to TRBJ2-3; TRBD2 agrees at 8 bases. Trimming removed 2 bases from V and 5 bases from J; junction bases left unmatched: 10. Germline assignment: CDR1 SGHNT and CDR2 YYREEE (reference sequence). The CDR3 loop spans 16 amino acids. CDR3 sequence: CASSFGGGRSGDTQYF. As DNA, the CDR3 is TGTGCCAGCAGCTTTGGGGGCGGGAGGTCTGGAGATACGCAGTATTTT.

The CDR3 spells CASSSGAGPGELFF. CDR3 bases: TGTGCCAGCAGCTCCGGCGCGGGTCCCGGGGAGCTGTTTTTT. The chain is built from TRBV11-3 and TRBJ2-2; TRBD2 might be the D (5 bases). This CDR3 has 14 amino acids. Trimming left V 4 bases short and J 6 bases short, with 12 bases between. Germline V gene lookup returns CDR1 SGHNT and CDR2 YENEEA.

The chain recombines TRBV7-8 with TRBJ2-2; TRBD1 might be the D (7 bases). CDR1 and CDR2 (germline): SGHVS, FQNEAQ. Trimming removed 5 bases from V and 6 bases from J, with 16 bases in between. This CDR3 has 15 amino acids. CDR3 sequence: CASSRGGGMAGELFF. CDR3 DNA: TGTGCCAGCAGCCGAGGAGGGGGCATGGCCGGGGAGCTGTTTTTT.

The chain carries TRBV7-2 and TRBJ1-6; D ambiguous. The CDR3 spans 15 residues. The ends were cut back, 0 bases at V and 8 bases at J, with 11 bases in the middle. CDR1 is SGHTA and CDR2 is FQGNSA in the germline V gene. This chain's CDR3 is CASSLALAEYSPLHF. The CDR3 nucleotides read TGTGCCAGCAGCTTAGCGCTGGCGGAGTATTCACCCCTCCACTTT.

Remarks on this clone: Relative to the germline gene, one junction end is altered; a read error may explain this. This chain joins TRBV12-3 or TRBV12-4 and TRBJ2-5; 10 nucleotides line up with TRBD2. The CDR3 is made up of 12 amino acids. In DNA form, the CDR3 reads TGTGCCAGCAGCAAGACTAGCGGGCCACCTGACTTC. Translating it yields CASSKTSGPPDF.

V usage is TRBV9 and J usage is TRBJ1-3; unclear D gene. Germline CDR1 and CDR2: SGDLS and YYNGEE. The germline V and J ends were trimmed by 4 bases and 0 bases, with 14 bases remaining between them. This CDR3 has 16 residues. The CDR3 is CASSPQLPSSGNTIYF. In nucleotides, the CDR3 is TGTGCCAGCAGCCCCCAATTACCATCCTCTGGAAACACCATATATTTT.

The chain links TRBV7-9 to TRBJ2-1, with D tentatively TRBD1 or TRBD2 (5 bases each). The germline V gene has CDR1 SEHNR and CDR2 FQNEAQ (reference sequence). The CDR3 totals 15 residues. Trimming removed 5 bases at V and 6 bases at J, with 17 bases between. The CDR3 protein is CASSHTRGRANEQFF. The CDR3 nucleotides read TGTGCCAGCAGCCATACTCGGGGCCGAGCCAATGAGCAGTTCTTC.

This clone has a single count. The chain combines TRBV6-2 or TRBV6-3 with TRBJ2-3; D uncertain. Germline V gene lookup returns CDR1 MNHEY and CDR2 SVGEGT. CDR3 length: 13 residues. Trimming left V 4 bases short and J 6 bases short, with 11 bases between. The CDR3 here is CASSSPLIDTQYF. In DNA, the CDR3 is TGTGCCAGCAGTTCCCCCTTAATCGATACGCAGTATTTT.

J is TRBJ2-3 and V is TRBV11-2; 8 nucleotides line up with TRBD1. CDR3 length: 14 amino acids. Germline lookup yields CDR1 SGHAT and CDR2 FQNNGV. Trimming removed 4 bases from V and 11 bases from J; junction bases left unmatched: 11. The CDR3: CASSSGGTAGQQYF. The CDR3, as DNA: TGTGCCAGCAGCTCAGGGGGCACGGCGGGACAGCAGTATTTT. Using reference TRBV11-2 and TRBJ2-3 for the parts outside the CDR3, the full variable domain is EAGVAQSPRYKIIEKRQSVAFWCNPISGHATLYWYQQILGQGPKLLIQFQNNGVVDDSQLPKDRFSAERLKGVDSTLKIQPAKLEDSAVYLCASSSGGTAGQQYFGPGTRLTVL.

The genes are TRBV15 and TRBJ2-5; D gene ambiguous. There are 14 residues in the CDR3. With 3 bases removed from V and 0 bases from J, the gap between germline ends came to 8 bases. CDR1 and CDR2 from the germline V gene are LNHNV and YYDKDF (reference sequence). This CDR3 is CATSRVLYQETQYF. The CDR3 DNA reads as TGTGCCACCAGCAGGGTTTTGTACCAAGAGACCCAGTACTTC.